This TCR beta chain was identified in a study of blood T cell repertoires in COVID-19. The wider study: Specimens from acute and convalescent COVID-19 originated in the United States, Italy and Spain. From T cells, B-cell-depleted T cells, or PBMCs came the material, which was cDNA or gDNA.

Authors' methods: Researchers report that nucleated cell counts were estimated from reference gene primer amplification. Sequenced by immunoSEQ multiplex PCR; TCRdb stores in-frame clones only, minus some. Clone size and V and J calls were adopted from that table, with D and trimming inferred from the DNA. The data contain 290,000 or so clones, about nine tenths of them singletons. In germline, CDR1 is LGHDT, CDR2 YNNKEL (reference sequence). The CDR3 has 16 residues. V dropped 0 bases and J dropped 0 bases, with 9 bases sitting between them. The cohort comprised adults aged roughly 18 to 95 years residing in approximately 25 US areas.

The V gene is TRBV3-1 (or the pseudogene TRBV3-2), the J gene TRBJ2-4, with TRBD2 as a possible D gene (6 bases). Sequences were obtained from PBMCs or T cells enriched from blood (not recorded which). This TCR derives from a woman younger than 35 who had recovered from COVID-19. DNA for the CDR3: TGTGCCAGCAGCCAAGACTCGGGACTAGCCAAAAACATTCAGTACTTC. This codes for CASSQDSGLAKNIQYF.